Following are 8 T cell receptor beta chains from one sample sequenced in a study of T cell responses to AZD1222 COVID-19 vaccine. Some clones are missing from TCRdb's copy, which holds only in-frame ones; the method was immunoSEQ multiplex PCR. The table lists 110,000 or so clones, approximately 86% of them singletons. The sequenced sample was peripheral blood, obtained 28 days after the second AZD1222 dose. All receptors derive from an adult who received the AZD1222 COVID-19 vaccine.

The chain recombines TRBV7-9 with TRBJ1-5, with D possibly TRBD1 on 5 matching bases. The V end lost 1 base, the J end lost 3 bases, and 13 bases lay between the germline ends. Germline V gene lookup returns CDR1 SEHNR and CDR2 FQNEAQ (reference sequence). The length of the CDR3 is 16 residues. The chain's CDR3 is CASSLGGAQDNQPQHF. CDR3 DNA: TGTGCCAGCAGCTTAGGGGGCGCACAAGACAATCAGCCCCAGCATTTT.

The chain combines TRBV11-2 with TRBJ1-6; no firm D call. CDR1 is SGHAT and CDR2 is FQNNGV in the germline V gene. The CDR3 is 13 residues long. The germline V and J ends were trimmed by 0 bases and 12 bases, with 9 bases remaining between them. CDR3 protein: CASSLDPRVPLHF. CDR3 DNA: TGTGCCAGCAGCTTAGACCCTAGGGTACCCCTCCACTTT.

This chain links TRBV7-3 with TRBJ2-1, with 9 bases lining up with TRBD1. The V gene's germline CDR1 is SGHTA and CDR2 FQGTGA. The trim removed 2 bases at V and 6 bases at J, leaving 8 bases unmatched. The CDR3 runs to 16 residues. The CDR3 DNA reads TGTGCCAGCAGCTTAGGGACAGGGTCCCCGGCCAATGAGCAGTTCTTC. Amino acids: CASSLGTGSPANEQFF.

The chain recombines TRBV3-1 (or the pseudogene TRBV3-2) with TRBJ1-5; the D is unclear. Per germline, CDR1 LGHDT and CDR2 YNNKEL (reference sequence). This CDR3 spans 14 amino acids. Deletions cut 2 bases from V and 5 bases from J, with 10 bases between. In nucleotides, the CDR3 is TGTGCCAGCAGCCAAAAGGGTACCCATCAGCCCCAGCATTTT. Translation gives CASSQKGTHQPQHF.

The chain has TRBV10-3 and TRBJ2-3, with D unclear. Germline V gene sequence: CDR1 ENHRY, CDR2 SYGVKD. CDR3 length: 13 residues. V was trimmed by 3 bases and J by 2 bases, leaving 6 bases between them. The CDR3 is CAISDGPTDTQYF. The CDR3 nucleotides read TGTGCCATCAGTGATGGGCCCACAGATACGCAGTATTTT.

This clone was picked up a small number of times. The chain uses TRBV6-1 and TRBJ2-7, with 12 bases that match TRBD2. This CDR3 comprises 15 residues. CDR1 is MNHNS, CDR2 SASEGT, per germline. The trim removed 2 bases at V and 1 base at J, leaving 0 bases unmatched. The CDR3, as DNA: TGTGCCAGCAGTGAAACTAGCGGGGGGTCCTACGAGCAGTACTTC. It encodes CASSETSGGSYEQYF.

CDR3 in amino acids: CASSFTSGSYEQYF. The CDR3 DNA is TGCGCCAGCAGCTTTACTAGCGGATCCTACGAGCAGTACTTC. The rearrangement uses TRBV5-1 and TRBJ2-7; 8 bases map to TRBD2. The CDR3 totals 14 residues. Germline-derived CDR1 and CDR2 are SGHRS and YFSETQ. Trimming at V came to 2 bases and at J to 1 base, leaving 2 bases not matched to a gene.

This chain uses TRBV19 with TRBJ1-3; TRBD1 is a possible D gene (5 bases). The germline V and J ends were trimmed by 6 bases and 0 bases, with 9 bases remaining between them. The germline V gene has CDR1 LNHDA and CDR2 SQIVND (reference sequence). The CDR3 has 14 residues. CDR3 region: CASRRQSSGNTIYF. CDR3 DNA sequence: TGTGCCAGTAGAAGACAGAGCTCTGGAAACACCATATATTTT. Supplemented by reference TRBV19 and TRBJ1-3, the full variable domain reads DGGITQSPKYLFRKEGQNVTLSCEQNLNHDAMYWYRQDPGQGLRLIYYSQIVNDFQKGDIAEGYSVSREKKESFPLTVTSAQKNPTAFYLCASRRQSSGNTIYFGEGSWLTVV.